This T cell receptor beta chain was retrieved from a study of cytotoxic CD8 clonotypes in ibrutinib-treated CLL. Study information: Partial responses totalled about 24 and complete responses 2; after median about six years, roughly 14 remained remitted and around twelve progressed. Average yields of about 260,000 productive templates and tens of thousands of productive rearrangements characterized the samples.

The V and J ends lost 10 bases and 5 bases respectively, with 16 bases between them. In germline, CDR1 is MNHEY, CDR2 SMNVEV (reference sequence). There are 13 residues in the CDR3. The repertoire was sequenced with immunoSEQ multiplex PCR; TCRdb's copy has only in-frame clones and lacks some. The sample consists of 250,000 or so clones, under 80% of them appearing once. This specimen was PBMCs, taken after 24 months of ibrutinib treatment. This chain uses TRBV27 with TRBJ2-3; tentative D call: TRBD2 (6 bases). This TCR was sampled from a human donor with chronic lymphocytic leukemia. The CDR3 region is CATWAPRGDTQYF. CDR3 nucleotides: TGTGCCACCTGGGCTCCGCGGGGAGATACGCAGTATTTT.